The 13 T cell receptor beta chains reported below all come from one sample, sequenced in a study of cytomegalovirus exposure and HLA in healthy donors. PCR amplification relied on 60 Vbeta primers (plus 13 Jbeta primers). The assay was immunoSEQ multiplex PCR, and TCRdb's table has in-frame clones only and misses some. The sample consists of 95,000 to 150,000 clones, 70% to 90% of them appearing once. The specimen sequenced was PBMCs. These receptors originate from a man aged 35-49 years in good health and CMV-seronegative.

This clone was picked up one time. The CDR3 reads CASSLATGGGLNSPLHF. The CDR3 DNA is TGTGCCAGCAGCTTGGCCACAGGGGGCGGGTTGAATTCACCCCTCCACTTT. The chain is built from TRBV5-6 and TRBJ1-6; 9 nucleotides align to TRBD1. This CDR3 comprises 17 residues. The V segment lost 0 bases and the J segment 7 bases; nucleotides outside the gene matches: 8. Germline V gives CDR1 SGHDT, CDR2 YYEEEE.

This chain joins TRBV28 and TRBJ1-1; 7 bases are shared with TRBD1. V dropped 7 bases and J dropped 3; count of bases not matched to a gene: 14. The CDR3 sequence is 16 residues long. In germline, CDR1 is MDHEN, CDR2 SYDVKM. The CDR3 bases are TGTGCCAGCATCCGAGGGGGCACAGTCTCTCACACTGAAGCTTTCTTT. This gives the protein CASIRGGTVSHTEAFF.

The chain is built from TRBV18 and TRBJ2-7; TRBD2 matches 10 bases. The CDR3 loop spans 19 amino acids. CDR1 is KGHSH and CDR2 is LQKENI in the germline V gene. The junction had 16 bases not matched to a gene; V was cut back by 5 bases and J by 0 bases. CDR3 in amino acids: CASSTLGTSAKRSSYEQYF. DNA of the CDR3: TGTGCCAGCTCAACTCTTGGGACTAGCGCAAAGCGGAGCTCCTACGAGCAGTACTTC. The whole variable domain, remainder taken from reference TRBV18 and TRBJ2-7, is NAGVMQNPRHLVRRRGQEARLRCSPMKGHSHVYWYRQLPEEGLKFMVYLQKENIIDESGMPKERFSAEFPKEGPSILRIQQVVRGDSAAYFCASSTLGTSAKRSSYEQYFGPGTRLTVT.

The rearrangement joins TRBV5-8 to TRBJ2-2; TRBD2 agrees at 8 bases. CDR1 is SGHTS, CDR2 YDEGEE, per germline. This CDR3 contains 15 residues. With V trimmed by 6 bases and J by 4 bases, 8 bases remained unmatched. CDR3 region: CASTGGGLPTGELFF. CDR3 nucleotide sequence: TGTGCCAGCACCGGGGGGGGCTTACCCACCGGGGAGCTGTTTTTT.

V and J are TRBV11-2 and TRBJ2-1, with 9 nucleotides matching TRBD2. The junction had 7 bases not matched to a gene; V was cut back by 5 bases and J by 5 bases. This CDR3 comprises 15 residues. CDR1 and CDR2 (germline): SGHAT, FQNNGV. The DNA of the CDR3 is TGTGCCAGCAGCCCAATAGCGGGGGACAACAATGAGCAGTTCTTC. This codes for CASSPIAGDNNEQFF.

This chain links TRBV5-1 with TRBJ2-1, with D uncertain. The V gene's germline CDR1 is SGHRS and CDR2 YFSETQ. The CDR3 extends over 14 amino acids. Between the trimmed V and J ends, which lost 0 bases and 6 bases, there was a span of 10 bases. The CDR3 nucleotides are TGCGCCAGCAGCTTGGGACAAATCAGCAATGAGCAGTTCTTC. Its protein is CASSLGQISNEQFF. The full variable domain, in which reference TRBV5-1 and TRBJ2-1 provide the parts outside the CDR3, is KAGVTQTPRYLIKTRGQQVTLSCSPISGHRSVSWYQQTPGQGLQFLFEYFSETQRNKGNFPGRFSGRQFSNSRSEMNVSTLELGDSALYLCASSLGQISNEQFFGPGTRLTVL.

The chain uses TRBV27 and TRBJ2-3, with 7 bases fitting TRBD1. Germline V gene lookup returns CDR1 MNHEY and CDR2 SMNVEV (reference sequence). Trimming took 5 bases from V and 1 from J; bases not matched to a gene: 6. The CDR3 sequence is 15 residues long. The CDR3 region has the DNA TGTGCCAGCAGTGTTACAGGGGCGGGCACAGATACGCAGTATTTT. Amino acid sequence: CASSVTGAGTDTQYF.

This chain links TRBV5-1 with TRBJ2-1; 10 bases fit TRBD2. From germline, CDR1 is SGHRS and CDR2 YFSETQ. CDR3 length: 15 amino acids. V dropped 0 bases and J dropped 8; count of bases not matched to a gene: 5. DNA of the CDR3: TGCGCCAGCAGCTTGGGGCTAGCGGGAGAGGATGAGCAGTTCTTC. This gives the protein CASSLGLAGEDEQFF.

The chain couples TRBV5-8 to TRBJ1-3; no clear D gene. V shed 7 bases and J shed 9 bases, with 11 bases lying between them. Germline CDR1 is SGHTS and CDR2 is YDEGEE. The CDR3 is 11 residues long. CDR3 DNA: TGTGCCAGCGCCCCCGTGAGCACCATATATTTT. This encodes CASAPVSTIYF.

The V and J genes are TRBV4-1 and TRBJ2-7; D remains unclear. Deletions cut 2 bases from V and 3 bases from J, with 8 bases between. The CDR3 consists of 13 residues. Per the germline V gene, CDR1 is MGHRA and CDR2 is YSYEKL. CDR3: CASSQQYLYEQYF. As DNA, the CDR3 is TGCGCCAGCAGCCAACAGTACCTCTACGAGCAGTACTTC.

The chain combines TRBV15 with TRBJ2-3; 7 positions match TRBD2. This CDR3 is 15 amino acids long. V dropped 1 base and J dropped 3; count of bases not matched to a gene: 4. In germline, CDR1 is LNHNV, CDR2 YYDKDF (reference sequence). In DNA, the CDR3 is TGTGCCACCAGCAGAGGGGGGGGAGGAACAGATACGCAGTATTTT. The encoded protein is CATSRGGGGTDTQYF.

This rearrangement joins TRBV7-2 to TRBJ2-1; D perhaps matches TRBD2 (5 bases). This CDR3 is built from 14 residues. The V and J ends lost 4 bases and 4 bases respectively, with 11 bases between them. Germline CDR1 SGHTA, CDR2 FQGNSA. CDR3 DNA sequence: TGTGCCAGCAGCTCCCCCGGGATTTACAATGAGCAGTTCTTC. Translated, it gives CASSSPGIYNEQFF.

CDR3 amino acids: CASSPPGWDGYTF. CDR3 DNA: TGTGCCAGCAGCCCTCCCGGGTGGGATGGCTACACCTTC. The V gene is TRBV5-4, the J gene TRBJ1-2; unclear D gene. Germline CDR1 and CDR2: SGHNT and YYREEE (reference sequence). The CDR3 extends over 13 amino acids. Trimming took off 4 bases at V and 6 bases at J, with 13 bases between the two ends.